The 18 T cell receptor beta chains below were found in one sample sequenced in a study of blood T cell repertoires in COVID-19. Profiled with immunoSEQ multiplex PCR; TCRdb holds only in-frame clones, not every one. This sample yields roughly 32,000 clones, of which more than 80% are seen a single time; over 35% belongs to the top ten. The sample consisted of peripheral blood. The receptors come from a man in his sixties with active or convalescent COVID-19.

The chain joins TRBV10-2 to TRBJ1-1; tentatively, D is TRBD1 (5 bases). This CDR3 has 16 residues. Germline V lookup: CDR1 WSHSY, CDR2 SAAADI. V lost 4 bases and J lost 3, with 18 bases in between. The CDR3 DNA follows: TGCGCCAGCAGTGCGATTCCGACGGGGGGGTACACTGAAGCTTTCTTT. Encoded protein: CASSAIPTGGYTEAFF.

This clone was recorded only once. The chain has TRBV5-1 and TRBJ2-5, with a possible D match to TRBD1 (6 bases). V gave up 0 bases and J gave up 3 bases, with 12 bases separating them. Germline V gene lookup returns CDR1 SGHRS and CDR2 YFSETQ. This CDR3 spans 15 amino acids. CDR3 sequence reads: CASSLEGRGKETQYF. In DNA, the CDR3 is TGCGCCAGCAGCTTGGAGGGCAGGGGTAAAGAGACCCAGTACTTC. Full variable domain (missing parts from reference TRBV5-1 and TRBJ2-5): KAGVTQTPRYLIKTRGQQVTLSCSPISGHRSVSWYQQTPGQGLQFLFEYFSETQRNKGNFPGRFSGRQFSNSRSEMNVSTLELGDSALYLCASSLEGRGKETQYFGPGTRLLVL.

The CDR3 DNA reads TGTGCCAGCAGCCACCTAGGAGCCTTTCGGGGGAACGGGGGAAACACCATATATTTT. Translating gives CASSHLGAFRGNGGNTIYF. The chain carries TRBV3-1 (or the pseudogene TRBV3-2) and TRBJ1-3, with D possibly TRBD1 on 5 matching bases. The germline V gene has CDR1 LGHDT and CDR2 YNNKEL (reference sequence). With 3 bases removed from V and 4 bases from J, the gap between germline ends came to 25 bases. The CDR3 sequence is 19 residues long.

The chain is built from TRBV3-1 (or the pseudogene TRBV3-2) and TRBJ2-4, with 7 bases matching TRBD2. The CDR3 runs to 14 residues. The junction had 8 bases not matched to a gene; V was cut back by 4 bases and J by 8 bases. Germline-derived CDR1 and CDR2 are LGHDT and YNNKEL (reference sequence). CDR3 region: CASSPETSRDIQYF. CDR3 nucleotides: TGTGCCAGCAGCCCCGAGACTAGCCGAGACATTCAGTACTTC.

The chain employs TRBV7-9 and TRBJ2-1, with 9 bases that match TRBD1. Germline V CDR1 and CDR2: SEHNR, FQNEAQ (reference sequence). The CDR3 consists of 15 residues. Trimming at V came to 5 bases and at J to 5 bases, leaving 7 bases not matched to a gene. Written as DNA, the CDR3 is TGTGCCAGCAGCCCACAGGGGGCGCTCCACAATGAGCAGTTCTTC. It yields the protein CASSPQGALHNEQFF.

This rearrangement joins TRBV6-1 to TRBJ2-7; 9 bases map to TRBD1. Trimming cost V 2 bases and J 1 base; bases outside gene matches: 3. Germline lookup yields CDR1 MNHNS and CDR2 SASEGT. This CDR3 has 15 amino acids. The CDR3 bases are TGTGCCAGCAGTGAACTGACAGGGGGATCCTACGAGCAGTACGTC. It yields the protein CASSELTGGSYEQYV.

The CDR3 is CASSFFRNTEAFF. CDR3 sequence (DNA): TGTGCCAGCAGCTTCTTCCGTAACACTGAAGCTTTCTTT. The chain carries TRBV7-9 and TRBJ1-1, with unresolved D. This CDR3 has 13 amino acids. V shed 3 bases and J shed 2 bases, with 7 bases lying between them. Looked up from germline, CDR1 is SEHNR and CDR2 is FQNEAQ (reference sequence).

V gene TRBV7-9 combines with J gene TRBJ1-5; weak D call: TRBD1 (6 bases). CDR3 length: 16 residues. V lost 1 base to trimming and J lost 2 bases, with 12 bases between them. CDR1 and CDR2 from the germline V gene are SEHNR and FQNEAQ (reference sequence). Here the CDR3 DNA reads TGTGCCAGCAGCTTAGTTACAGGGCGAGGCAATCAGCCCCAGCATTTT. This sequence encodes CASSLVTGRGNQPQHF.

The chain recombines TRBV7-2 with TRBJ2-5; TRBD2 might be the D (7 bases). Germline-derived CDR1 and CDR2 are SGHTA and FQGNSA. Trimming shortened V by 5 bases and J by 5 bases, and 15 bases separated the two germline ends. The CDR3 has 14 amino acids. CDR3 in amino acids: CASSKGGWEETQYF. The CDR3 DNA is TGTGCCAGCAGCAAGGGGGGGTGGGAGGAGACCCAGTACTTC. Full variable domain (outside the CDR3, taken from reference TRBV7-2 and TRBJ2-5): GAGVSQSPSNKVTEKGKDVELRCDPISGHTALYWYRQSLGQGLEFLIYFQGNSAPDKSGLPSDRFSAERTGGSVSTLTIQRTQQEDSAVYLCASSKGGWEETQYFGPGTRLLVL.

The chain uses TRBV5-6 and TRBJ2-4; TRBD1 agrees at 8 bases. J was trimmed by 0 bases and V by 1 base; bases with no gene match: 9. This CDR3 has 18 residues. Germline CDR1 is SGHDT and CDR2 is YYEEEE. The CDR3 sequence is CASSLTPGQASAKNIQYF. The DNA for the CDR3 is TGTGCCAGCAGCTTGACCCCGGGACAGGCCTCAGCCAAAAACATTCAGTACTTC.

This chain uses TRBV18 with TRBJ1-1, with TRBD1 as a possible D gene (5 bases). Germline V lookup: CDR1 KGHSH, CDR2 LQKENI. The CDR3 loop spans 15 amino acids. Trimming removed 3 bases at V and 2 bases at J, with 13 bases between. Here the CDR3 reads CASSPGGGLNTEAFF. CDR3 DNA sequence: TGTGCCAGCTCACCGGGGGGAGGGCTTAACACTGAAGCTTTCTTT.

The gene calls are TRBV19 and TRBJ1-1; no reliable D call. Deletions cut 7 bases from V and 1 base from J, with 13 bases between. Germline-derived CDR1 and CDR2 are LNHDA and SQIVND (reference sequence). There are 14 residues in the CDR3. Here the CDR3 reads CASTLKAGNTEAFF. In nucleotides, the CDR3 is TGTGCCAGTACCCTTAAAGCGGGGAACACTGAAGCTTTCTTT.

The chain combines TRBV4-3 with TRBJ1-2; D gene unclear. The CDR3 is made up of 18 amino acids. Germline V lookup: CDR1 LGHNA, CDR2 YSLEER. V lost 0 bases and J lost 4, with 21 bases in between. The DNA of the CDR3 is TGCGCCAGCAGCCAAGATAGCCCGTGGCAGACCCCCTTCTATGGCTACACCTTC. Translated: CASSQDSPWQTPFYGYTF.

This clone appeared a single time. The rearrangement uses TRBV7-9 and TRBJ1-4; a weak D match, TRBD1 (6 bases). From germline, CDR1 is SEHNR and CDR2 FQNEAQ (reference sequence). This CDR3 is built from 16 residues. Trimming removed 1 base at V and 8 bases at J, with 17 bases between. The CDR3 nucleotides are TGTGCCAGCAGCTTAGGTGGAACAGGGTCGGGAGAAAAACTGTTTTTT. Translated, it gives CASSLGGTGSGEKLFF. The whole variable domain, filled in from reference TRBV7-9 and TRBJ1-4, reads DTGVSQNPRHKITKRGQNVTFRCDPISEHNRLYWYRQTLGQGPEFLTYFQNEAQLEKSRLLSDRFSAERPKGSFSTLEIQRTEQGDSAMYLCASSLGGTGSGEKLFFGSGTQLSVL.

The chain recombines TRBV18 with TRBJ2-1; TRBD2 is a possible D gene (6 bases). V dropped 2 bases and J dropped 3 bases, with 14 bases sitting between them. The CDR3 has 16 residues. Germline lookup yields CDR1 KGHSH and CDR2 LQKENI. The CDR3 coding sequence is TGTGCCAGCTCACCAACGGGGGATACTGTCTACAATGAGCAGTTCTTC. Protein product: CASSPTGDTVYNEQFF.

This chain connects TRBV6-2 or TRBV6-3 to TRBJ2-1; D ambiguous. V was pared by 4 bases and J by 14 bases, with 24 bases between. CDR1 MNHEY and CDR2 SVGEGT come from the germline V gene. CDR3 length: 15 amino acids. The DNA for the CDR3 is TGTGCCAGCAGTTGGTCATTATCCCCACAGAGTTACGAGTTCTTC. Its translation: CASSWSLSPQSYEFF.

The J gene is TRBJ2-2, the V gene TRBV6-4; a weak D match, TRBD2 (5 bases). From germline, CDR1 is MRHNA and CDR2 SNTAGT. V lost 5 bases to trimming and J lost 11 bases, with 15 bases between them. This CDR3 has 13 amino acids. The CDR3 region has the DNA TGTGCCAGCAGTCTACGAGGAGGAGCCGAGCTGTTTTTT. Protein: CASSLRGGAELFF.

This chain connects TRBV24-1 to TRBJ2-2; TRBD2 aligns across 11 bases. Trimming cost V 0 bases and J 1 base; bases outside gene matches: 0. Germline V lookup: CDR1 KGHDR, CDR2 SFDVKD. The CDR3 runs 17 residues. CDR3 sequence (DNA): TGTGCCACCAGTGATTTGGGACTAGCGGGGAACACCGGGGAGCTGTTTTTT. This sequence encodes CATSDLGLAGNTGELFF.